This T cell receptor (beta chain) was recorded in a study of T-cell reconstitution after alpha-beta-depleted transplantation in children. This clonotype was seen more than once but under ten times. Its antigen is currently unknown. It was with unique molecular identifiers that the TCRbeta library was prepared. TCRdb redid the calling of the PCR reads with MiXCR, one entry per CDR3 protein. Of around 580,000 distinct CDR3 sequences in the sample, about a quarter were seen once. This CDR3 is built from 11 residues. Per germline, CDR1 SGHRS and CDR2 YFSETQ. Trimming left V 7 bases short and J 7 bases short, with 9 bases between. Overall study findings and caveats: T-cell counts and diversity were attributed mostly to newly produced T cells one year after transplant.

The genes are TRBV5-1 and TRBJ2-1; D is possibly TRBD2 (6 bases). The sequenced sample was PBMCs, obtained before TCRalphabeta/CD19-depleted stem cell transplant. The origin of this receptor is a boy under three years old with Wiskott-Aldrich syndrome, due to receive a stem cell transplant. This CDR3 reads CASAGINEQFF. The DNA of the CDR3 is TGCGCCAGCGCGGGGATTAATGAGCAGTTCTTC.